Shown below are 10 T cell receptor beta chains from a single sample sequenced in a study of T cells in Graves' hyperthyroidism and ophthalmopathy. Amplified regions were TCR beta CDR3 sequences from RNA transcripts. First-round RT-PCR targeting the TCR CDR3 was performed with the HTBI primer set. TCRdb re-analysed the multiplex PCR reads in MiXCR, keeping a single row per CDR3 protein. The sample has around 530,000 distinct CDR3 sequences, approximately 17% seen once; the top ten hold about 16%. Sample: blood. These receptors came from a woman between 18 and 29 years old with Graves' ophthalmopathy.

The chain recombines TRBV19 with TRBJ2-1, with D perhaps TRBD1 (5 bases). With 4 bases removed from V and 2 bases from J, the gap between germline ends came to 12 bases. The CDR3 length is 15 residues. Germline lookup yields CDR1 LNHDA and CDR2 SQIVND (reference sequence). The CDR3 reads CASSRQIAAYNEQFF. The CDR3 DNA follows: TGTGCCAGTAGTAGACAGATTGCCGCCTACAATGAGCAGTTCTTC.

The J gene is TRBJ1-4, the V gene TRBV10-3; no reliable D call. This CDR3 has 16 residues. V was cut by 0 bases and J by 5 bases, with 13 bases left in between. CDR1 is ENHRY and CDR2 is SYGVKD in the germline V gene. The CDR3 DNA reads TGTGCCATCAGTGAGTCGAAAGGGCAACCCAATGAAAAACTGTTTTTT. Its translation: CAISESKGQPNEKLFF.

This clonotype was detected many times. This sequence joins TRBV5-1 and TRBJ2-7, with a weak D call TRBD1 (6 bases). This CDR3 contains 16 residues. Germline values: CDR1 SGHRS, CDR2 YFSETQ. The V and J ends lost 0 bases and 0 bases respectively, with 13 bases between them. The CDR3 reads CASSLEGTRPSYEQYF. The CDR3 coding sequence is TGCGCCAGCAGCTTGGAAGGGACACGACCCTCCTACGAGCAGTACTTC.

This clonotype was observed at least ten times. The chain is built from TRBV27 and TRBJ2-1; D possibly corresponds to TRBD2 (5 bases). There are 17 residues in the CDR3. With 4 bases removed from V and 0 bases from J, the gap between germline ends came to 16 bases. Looked up from germline, CDR1 is MNHEY and CDR2 is SMNVEV (reference sequence). The CDR3 bases are TGTGCCAGCAGTTATTCCGCAATAGCGAGCTCCTACAATGAGCAGTTCTTC. This encodes CASSYSAIASSYNEQFF.

About this clonotype itself: A much larger clone differs from this one at a single base, so this may be a read error. The J gene is TRBJ1-1, the V gene TRBV11-2; TRBD1 matches at 8 bases. CDR3 length: 14 residues. Germline values: CDR1 SGHAT, CDR2 FQNNGV. The CDR3 DNA reads as TGTGCCAGCAGTACAGGGGGTCGGGACACTGAAGCTCTCTTT. Its translation is CASSTGGRDTEALF.

This clonotype was picked up many times. This sequence joins TRBV2 and TRBJ2-3; 7 bases fit TRBD2. J was trimmed by 0 bases and V by 7 bases; bases with no gene match: 10. This CDR3 has 16 residues. Germline CDR1 SNHLY, CDR2 FYNNEI. The CDR3 spells CASNRPSGVSTDTQYF. The CDR3 DNA reads as TGTGCCAGCAACCGCCCAAGCGGGGTTAGCACAGATACGCAGTATTTT.

This clonotype was recorded a few times. The rearrangement links TRBV6-5 to TRBJ2-1, with TRBD1 identical over 8 bases. This CDR3 is built from 14 residues. Germline loops: CDR1 MNHEY, CDR2 SVGAGI. After removal of 2 bases from V and 7 bases from J, the junction contained 4 bases not matched to a gene. CDR3 amino acids: CASSYRTGTNEQFF. In DNA form, the CDR3 reads TGTGCCAGCAGTTACCGGACAGGGACGAATGAGCAGTTCTTC.

A few counts support this clonotype. CDR3: CASRPGTGGFTDTQYF. The DNA for the CDR3 is TGTGCCAGCAGACCCGGGACAGGGGGATTCACAGATACGCAGTATTTT. The rearrangement links TRBV6-1 to TRBJ2-3, with 11 nucleotides matching TRBD1. The V and J ends lost 6 bases and 2 bases, in that order; junction bases with no gene match: 7. Germline loops: CDR1 MNHNS, CDR2 SASEGT. This CDR3 spans 16 amino acids.

This clonotype was seen only a few times. J is TRBJ1-6 and V is TRBV30; D gene ambiguous. This CDR3 region has 16 residues. Germline V gene data show CDR1 as GTSNPN and CDR2 as SVGIG (reference sequence). V was shortened by 5 bases and J by 9 bases, with 23 bases between the two germline ends. The CDR3 DNA sequence: TGTGCCTGGGGACCCCTCCCGGTCGAGAGCGGTTCACCCCTCCACTTT. This sequence encodes CAWGPLPVESGSPLHF. Complete variable domain (other parts from reference TRBV30 and TRBJ1-6): SQTIHQWPATLVQPVGSPLSLECTVEGTSNPNLYWYRQAAGRGLQLLFYSVGIGQISSEVPQNLSASRPQDRQFILSSKKLLLSDSGFYLCAWGPLPVESGSPLHFGNGTRLTVT.

In the case of this clonotype: A read error is possible here, since a much larger clone lies one base away. V usage is TRBV27 and J usage is TRBJ2-7; D uncertain. V lost 3 bases and J 3 bases, leaving 9 bases between the germline ends. This CDR3 region has 13 residues. Germline values: CDR1 MNHEY, CDR2 SMNVEV (reference sequence). CDR3 sequence reads: CASSFGNYYEQYF. The DNA of the CDR3 is TGTGCCAGCAGTTTCGGCAATTACTACGAGCAGTACTTC.